Listed below are T cell receptor beta chains from one sample, sequenced in a study of blood T cells in healthy people across ages. MiXCR was run by TCRdb on the 5' RACE reads, yielding one entry per CDR3 protein. The data contain fewer than 950,000 distinct CDR3 sequences, about 48% of them singletons. The specimen sequenced was blood. These receptor sequences come from a man older than 75 in good health. The conserved cysteine and the conserved F or W are not part of the CDR3 here. The D gene is left open where the match is weak.

d_gene,v_gene,j_gene,CDR3aa
TRBD1,TRBV3-1,TRBJ2-7,ASSQAPRDRVYEQY
.,TRBV7-3,TRBJ2-3,ASSQVRGSTDTQY
TRBD2,TRBV12-3/TRBV12-4,TRBJ2-3,ASSHSHRLAQRTDTQY
.,TRBV11-2,TRBJ2-1,ASSRAPSAREDNEQF
.,TRBV13,TRBJ2-7,ASSPYGVKSSYEQY
TRBD2,TRBV3-1,TRBJ2-7,ASSQGPPIAGDPYEQY
TRBD2,TRBV2,TRBJ2-3,ASRLTSGSDTQY
TRBD1,TRBV3-1,TRBJ2-5,ASSQRTGGRETQY
.,TRBV3-1,TRBJ2-5,ASSRPAGETQY
TRBD1,TRBV15,TRBJ1-2,ATSTPGQGNYGYT
.,TRBV29-1,TRBJ1-2,SGSGEGGYT
.,TRBV9,TRBJ2-6,ASSVGYSGANVLT
TRBD2,TRBV20-1,TRBJ2-1,SARSLAGNNEQF
TRBD1,TRBV20-1,TRBJ1-2,SAPPGTEKDGYT
.,TRBV20-1,TRBJ2-3,SAHNPGGTSTDTQY
.,TRBV29-1,TRBJ1-1,SVLVLDTEAF
.,TRBV30,.,AWIALSSYEQY
.,TRBV5-1,TRBJ2-3,ASSTSRTPYTDTQY
TRBD2,TRBV5-1,TRBJ2-1,ASSEEGLAGSEQF
TRBD2,TRBV6-5,TRBJ2-2,ASRVAGGRGGELF
.,TRBV7-9,TRBJ1-2,ASSLGGGIEGT
.,TRBV11-2,.,ASAGGARETQY
.,TRBV20-1,TRBJ1-2,SARSGYGYT
TRBD1,TRBV7-9,TRBJ2-7,ASSFHSGTGPYEQY
TRBD1,TRBV10-2,TRBJ2-3,ASSEVSWDRYAY
.,TRBV2,.,ASTTDRSGAETQY
TRBD1,TRBV7-2,TRBJ2-4,ASSYGQGSSIQY
TRBD2,TRBV12-3/TRBV12-4,TRBJ2-1,ASAGGRGNEQF
TRBD1,TRBV5-1,TRBJ1-1,ASSPPGQKNTEAF
.,TRBV29-1,TRBJ2-7,SVEYMYEQY
.,TRBV12-3/TRBV12-4,TRBJ2-1,ASRTDRYNEQF
TRBD1,TRBV11-1,TRBJ2-6,ASSGTGTLTGANVLT
TRBD2,TRBV3-1,TRBJ2-5,ASSQEWGGVFSETQY
.,TRBV20-1,.,SASQGALSYNEQY
TRBD1,TRBV2,TRBJ1-3,ASRQQGITTERIY
.,TRBV7-2,TRBJ2-5,ASSLARSGGLRETQY
.,TRBV7-3,TRBJ2-3,ASSGMDSSRATDTQY
.,TRBV3-1,TRBJ1-1,ANSQEGPPKAEAF
.,TRBV2,TRBJ2-5,ASSDSRDSSVETQY
.,TRBV4-2,TRBJ1-2,ASSQRALGGRDGYT
.,TRBV27,TRBJ1-2,ASSPLGSNYGYT
.,TRBV5-1,TRBJ2-1,ASSFFDPTNNEQF
TRBD2,TRBV29-1,TRBJ2-7,SVRLAGRLDNEQY